This T cell receptor (beta chain) was retrieved from a study of PD-1 blockade in classical Hodgkin lymphoma (dated by TCRdb to 2020 to 2022). General notes on the study: The study used CyTOF and TCR beta sequencing to define a peripheral blood immune signature of response to PD-1 blockade in classical Hodgkin lymphoma. Results and caveats for the whole study, not just this receptor: The study was restricted to a single clinical trial cohort, and the causes of repertoire differences, possibly disease activity or prior therapy, were left undefined. Baseline TCR diversity was reported to be lower in newly diagnosed patients than in healthy donors, and even lower in relapsed/refractory patients.

The Qiagen DNeasy kit was used to extract genomic DNA both from unsorted PBMCs and from the negatively selected CD4+ and CD8+ fractions. Using primers that anneal to V and J segments, immunoSEQ multiplex PCR amplified the TCR beta CDR3 regions. A synthetic immune receptor repertoire was used to minimize amplification bias, and any residual bias was removed computationally once sequencing was done. For the original study's pipeline: Custom Python scripts were used to quantify repertoire diversity as the Shannon entropy index. Unsorted, CD4+ and CD8+ repertoires were examined separately, except in combined analyses, for which CD4+ and CD8+ sequences were merged in silico. Here the immuneACCESS table is served through TCRdb, limited to in-frame sequences with V and J called. Missing clones are a known gap in these copies; in checked studies unresolved V genes cover under half, and the rest lacks a known reason. V and J calls and clone size are copied from that table; D and trimming were computed from the DNA. This sample comprises 15,000 to 20,000 clones, around 83% of them detected only once. The top ten clonotypes cover approximately 1.3% of the sample.

The time point label for this specimen denotes: newly diagnosed, previously untreated cHL patient sample. CD4+ T cells were purified from thawed PBMCs by magnetic negative selection with a Miltenyi CD4+ T cell isolation kit. As a comparison group for the relapsed/refractory trial patients, PBMCs from patients with newly diagnosed, previously untreated classical Hodgkin lymphoma were sequenced. Peripheral blood was collected in 8 mL Vacutainer Cell Preparation Tubes, from which PBMCs were isolated by centrifugation and then cryopreserved. Purified CD4+ and CD8+ fractions were prepared only for cases with an additional available PBMC sample. Magnetically labelled cells were depleted on LS columns in a quadroMACS separator, and the flow-through was collected as the purified fraction. A remark on this clone: What antigen it recognizes has not been identified. The input lacks base qualities; no much larger clone sits a single base away.

The cysteine opens and the phenylalanine closes a CDR3 of 13 amino acids. Just the 39-base CDR3 DNA is kept, in frame starting at base 1. The germline V gene supplies CDR1 MNHEY and CDR2 SVGAGI. V is reduced by 5 bases and J by 0 bases, leaving a spacing of 7 bases between them. This TCR was sampled from a human donor with classical Hodgkin lymphoma. Sequencing was done on a sample of CD4+ T cells from blood. The chain was built from TRBV6-5 and TRBJ1-1, with TRBD1 as a weak D call on 5 bases. For the CDR3, the sequence is CASSQGLNTEAFF. Here is the DNA: TGTGCCAGCAGTCAGGGCTTGAACACTGAAGCTTTCTTT.